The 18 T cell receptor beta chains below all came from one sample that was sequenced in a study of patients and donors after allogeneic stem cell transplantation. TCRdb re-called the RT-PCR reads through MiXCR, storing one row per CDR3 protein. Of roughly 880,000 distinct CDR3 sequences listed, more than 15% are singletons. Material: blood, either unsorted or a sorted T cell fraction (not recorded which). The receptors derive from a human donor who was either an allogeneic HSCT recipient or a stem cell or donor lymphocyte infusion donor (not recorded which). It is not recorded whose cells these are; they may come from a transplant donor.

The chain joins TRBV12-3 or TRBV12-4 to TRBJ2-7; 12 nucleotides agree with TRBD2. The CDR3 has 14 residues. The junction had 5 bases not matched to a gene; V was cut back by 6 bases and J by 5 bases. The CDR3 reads CASSRLAGADEQYF. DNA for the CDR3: TGTGCCAGCAGCCGACTAGCGGGAGCTGACGAGCAGTACTTC.

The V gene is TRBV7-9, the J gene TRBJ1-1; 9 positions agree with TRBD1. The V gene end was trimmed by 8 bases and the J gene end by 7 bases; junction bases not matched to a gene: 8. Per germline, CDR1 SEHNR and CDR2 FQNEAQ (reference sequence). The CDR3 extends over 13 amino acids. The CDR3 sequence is CASGLGTGNEAFF. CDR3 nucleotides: TGTGCCAGCGGCCTGGGGACAGGGAATGAAGCTTTCTTT. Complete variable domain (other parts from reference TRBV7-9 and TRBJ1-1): DTGVSQNPRHKITKRGQNVTFRCDPISEHNRLYWYRQTLGQGPEFLTYFQNEAQLEKSRLLSDRFSAERPKGSFSTLEIQRTEQGDSAMYLCASGLGTGNEAFFGQGTRLTVV.

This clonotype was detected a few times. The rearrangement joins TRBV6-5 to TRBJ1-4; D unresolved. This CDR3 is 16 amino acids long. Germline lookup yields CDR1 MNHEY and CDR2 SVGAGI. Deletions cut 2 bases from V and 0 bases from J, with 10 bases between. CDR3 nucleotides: TGTGCCAGCAGTTACGGGAGGACCCCAACTAATGAAAAACTGTTTTTT. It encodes CASSYGRTPTNEKLFF.

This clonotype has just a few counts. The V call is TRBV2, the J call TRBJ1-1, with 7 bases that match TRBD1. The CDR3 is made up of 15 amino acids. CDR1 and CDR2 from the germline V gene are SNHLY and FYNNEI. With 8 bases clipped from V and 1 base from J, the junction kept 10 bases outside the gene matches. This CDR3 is CASSAPRTGNTEAFF. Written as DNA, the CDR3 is TGTGCCAGCTCCGCCCCCCGGACAGGGAACACTGAAGCTTTCTTT.

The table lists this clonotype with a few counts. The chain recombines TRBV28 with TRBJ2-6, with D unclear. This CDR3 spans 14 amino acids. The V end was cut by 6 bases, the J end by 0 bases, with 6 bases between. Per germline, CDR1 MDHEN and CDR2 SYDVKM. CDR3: CASSWFSGANVLTF. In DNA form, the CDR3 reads TGTGCCAGCAGCTGGTTCTCTGGGGCCAACGTCCTGACTTTC.

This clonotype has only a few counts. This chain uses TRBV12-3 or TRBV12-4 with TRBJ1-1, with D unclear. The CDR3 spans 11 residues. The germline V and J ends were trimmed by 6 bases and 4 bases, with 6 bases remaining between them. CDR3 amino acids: CASSPLTEAFF. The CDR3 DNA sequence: TGTGCCAGCAGCCCCCTCACTGAAGCTTTCTTT.

In DNA form, the CDR3 reads TGTGCCAGCAGCCCCCCAGACCCACCGTGGCAGTTCTTC. Its protein is CASSPPDPPWQFF. The chain carries TRBV7-2 and TRBJ2-1; D ambiguous. CDR3 length: 13 amino acids. The V gene's germline CDR1 is SGHTA and CDR2 FQGNSA. Trimming left V 5 bases short and J 12 bases short, with 17 bases between.

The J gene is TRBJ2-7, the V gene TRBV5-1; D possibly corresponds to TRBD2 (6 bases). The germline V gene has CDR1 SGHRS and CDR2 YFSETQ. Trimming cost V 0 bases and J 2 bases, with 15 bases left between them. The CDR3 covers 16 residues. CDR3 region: CASSLERAVSAYEQYF. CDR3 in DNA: TGCGCCAGCAGCTTGGAGCGGGCAGTAAGCGCCTACGAGCAGTACTTC.

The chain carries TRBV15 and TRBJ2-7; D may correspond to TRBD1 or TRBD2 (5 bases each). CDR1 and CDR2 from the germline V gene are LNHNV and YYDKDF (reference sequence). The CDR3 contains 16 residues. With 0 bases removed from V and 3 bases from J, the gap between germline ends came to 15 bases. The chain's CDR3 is CATSREGTLNYYEQYF. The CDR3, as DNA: TGTGCCACCAGCAGAGAAGGGACCCTCAACTACTACGAGCAGTACTTC.

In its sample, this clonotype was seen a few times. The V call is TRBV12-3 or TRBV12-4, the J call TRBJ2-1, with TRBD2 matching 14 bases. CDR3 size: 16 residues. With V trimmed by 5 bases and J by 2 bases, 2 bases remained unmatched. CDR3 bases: TGTGCCAGCAGTCGGACTAGCGGGGGGACCTACAATGAGCAGTTCTTC. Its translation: CASSRTSGGTYNEQFF.

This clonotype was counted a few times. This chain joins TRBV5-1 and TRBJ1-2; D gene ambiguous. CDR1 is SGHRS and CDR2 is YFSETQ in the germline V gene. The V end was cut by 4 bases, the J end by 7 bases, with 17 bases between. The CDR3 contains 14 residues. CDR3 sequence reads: CASSHSEGFGGYTF. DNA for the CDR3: TGCGCCAGCAGCCACTCGGAAGGGTTCGGTGGCTACACCTTC.

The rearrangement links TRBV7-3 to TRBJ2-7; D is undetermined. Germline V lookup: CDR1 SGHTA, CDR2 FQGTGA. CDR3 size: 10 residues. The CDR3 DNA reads TGTGGCCCAGGCCTCTACGAGCAGTACTTC. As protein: CGPGLYEQYF.

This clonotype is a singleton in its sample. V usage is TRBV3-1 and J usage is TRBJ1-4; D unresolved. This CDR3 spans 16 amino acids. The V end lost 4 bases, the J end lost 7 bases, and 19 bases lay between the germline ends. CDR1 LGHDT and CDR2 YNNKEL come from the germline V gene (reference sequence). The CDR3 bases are TGTGCCAGCAGCCCTACTGGTGGGGTAGGAGTTGAAAAACTGTTTTTT. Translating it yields CASSPTGGVGVEKLFF.

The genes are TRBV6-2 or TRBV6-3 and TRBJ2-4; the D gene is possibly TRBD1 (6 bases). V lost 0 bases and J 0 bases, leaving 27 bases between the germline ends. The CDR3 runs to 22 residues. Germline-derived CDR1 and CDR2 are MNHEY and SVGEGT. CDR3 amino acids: CASSYSRATGGEMRLAKNIQYF. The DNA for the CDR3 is TGTGCCAGCAGTTACTCGAGGGCGACTGGGGGCGAGATGAGGCTAGCCAAAAACATTCAGTACTTC.

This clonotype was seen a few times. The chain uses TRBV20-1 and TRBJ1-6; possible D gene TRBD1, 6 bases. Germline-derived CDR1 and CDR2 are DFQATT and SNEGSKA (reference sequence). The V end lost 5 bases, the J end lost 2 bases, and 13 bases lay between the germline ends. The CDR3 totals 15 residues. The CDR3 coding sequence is TGCAGTGCTGCAGGGGCCCAGGCCTATAATTCACCCCTCCACTTT. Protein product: CSAAGAQAYNSPLHF.

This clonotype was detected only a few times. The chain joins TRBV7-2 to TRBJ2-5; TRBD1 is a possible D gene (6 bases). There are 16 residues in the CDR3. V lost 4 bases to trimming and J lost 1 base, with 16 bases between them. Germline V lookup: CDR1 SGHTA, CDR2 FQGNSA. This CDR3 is CASSYRSTGFQETQYF. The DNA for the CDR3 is TGTGCCAGCAGCTACCGAAGTACAGGGTTCCAAGAGACCCAGTACTTC.

In DNA form, the CDR3 reads TGTGCCACCAGCGGGACGCACTCCTACAATGAGCAGTTCTTC. Protein product: CATSGTHSYNEQFF. The chain recombines TRBV15 with TRBJ2-1; perhaps D is TRBD1 or TRBD2 (5 bases each). The CDR3 extends over 14 amino acids. Trimming shortened V by 5 bases and J by 0 bases, and 8 bases separated the two germline ends. Germline-derived CDR1 and CDR2 are LNHNV and YYDKDF (reference sequence). Variable domain in full (rest from reference TRBV15 and TRBJ2-1): DAMVIQNPRYQVTQFGKPVTLSCSQTLNHNVMYWYQQKSSQAPKLLFHYYDKDFNNEADTPDNFQSRRPNTSFCFLDIRSPGLGDTAMYLCATSGTHSYNEQFFGPGTRLTVL.

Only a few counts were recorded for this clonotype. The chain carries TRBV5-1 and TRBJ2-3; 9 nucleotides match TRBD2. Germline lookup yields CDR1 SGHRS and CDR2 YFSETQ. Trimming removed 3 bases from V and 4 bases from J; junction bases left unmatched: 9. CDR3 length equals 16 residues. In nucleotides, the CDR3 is TGCGCCAGCAGCTCGGCGGGTAGCGGGGGCGCAGATACGCAGTATTTT. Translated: CASSSAGSGGADTQYF.